Listed here is a single TCR beta chain. Its antigen is currently unknown. These data originate in a study of T cell repertoires in cytomegalovirus infection. Study-level information: Selection of CMV epitopes for the study included recently identified HLA-C-restricted and well-studied HLA-B-restricted ones.

Germline V lookup: CDR1 MNHEY, CDR2 SMNVEV (reference sequence). Trimming removed 5 bases from V and 8 bases from J, with 12 bases in between. This CDR3 is 13 amino acids long. TCRdb redid the calling of the reads with MiXCR, one entry per CDR3 protein. Of approximately 1,000,000 distinct CDR3 sequences in the sample, 30% to 40% are singletons; the top ten hold about 14%. The sequencing used cultured CD8+ T cells from PBMCs, collected from culture after CMV antigen stimulation. This sequence originates from a human donor in good health (CMV status not recorded). Some clones in this sample may be carry-over from other donors' samples. The rearrangement joins TRBV27 to TRBJ2-2; the D gene is possibly TRBD2 (6 bases). CDR3 DNA: TGTGCCAGCAGTCCTAGCGTAGTAGGGGAGCTGTTTTTT. This sequence encodes CASSPSVVGELFF.